This entry concerns a single T cell receptor beta chain. In germline, CDR1 is MNHEY, CDR2 SVGAGI. V trimming: 4 bases; J trimming: 4 bases; junction bases outside the gene matches: 7. The CDR3 runs 14 residues. This specimen comes from a study of blood T cell repertoires in COVID-19. This table comes from immunoSEQ multiplex PCR, and its TCRdb copy is limited to in-frame clones, with some not included. The table records over 200,000 clones, roughly 76% of them present only once. The origin of this receptor is a human donor in a cohort sampled during active COVID-19. Sequenced input: peripheral blood. The chain employs TRBV6-5 and TRBJ2-7, with 7 bases fitting TRBD1. CDR3 loop: CASSSPGQLYEQYF. CDR3 coding DNA: TGTGCCAGCAGTTCCCCGGGACAGTTATACGAGCAGTACTTC.